Included here is one T cell receptor beta chain sequence, with context. Its cognate antigen is unknown. Mouse germline and gene names are used. With the read ending 4 residues before the CDR3 end, the germline J gene is used to fill in that end. The data belong to a study of CD8+ T cells in alopecia areata. Findings and caveats of the study: Possibly as an HLA-related effect, TCR sharing across patients appeared less clear than in mice. Normal skin's resident alphabeta T cells are sequenced alongside lesional scalp T cells. It was lesional scalp, especially alopecia totalis/universalis, that showed higher clonality than normal scalp.

Extracted from the samples, RNA was reverse transcribed into cDNA to serve as the sequencing template. Only in-frame clones appear in the TCRdb table, and some are missing; sequencing was by immunoSEQ multiplex PCR. The sample holds 8,300 or so clones, and no clone turns up only once. Between the trimmed V and J ends, which lost 1 base and 1 base, there was a span of 9 bases. There are 15 residues in the CDR3. Germline CDR1 reads FNHDT; CDR2 reads SITEND (reference sequence). Sorting of pooled cutaneous lymph node cells used CD4, CD8alpha, NKG2D, NKG2ACE and other markers. The receptor's source is a C3H/HeJ mouse with alopecia areata. As its MHC haplotype, the strain has H2-k. The chain couples TRBV19 to TRBJ2-1, with D possibly being TRBD1 (6 bases). Source material: CD8+ T cells sorted from a lymph node. The CDR3 reads CASSIRGQNYAEQFF. The sequenced part of the CDR3 DNA is TGTGCCAGCAGTATAAGGGGACAAAACTATGCT.